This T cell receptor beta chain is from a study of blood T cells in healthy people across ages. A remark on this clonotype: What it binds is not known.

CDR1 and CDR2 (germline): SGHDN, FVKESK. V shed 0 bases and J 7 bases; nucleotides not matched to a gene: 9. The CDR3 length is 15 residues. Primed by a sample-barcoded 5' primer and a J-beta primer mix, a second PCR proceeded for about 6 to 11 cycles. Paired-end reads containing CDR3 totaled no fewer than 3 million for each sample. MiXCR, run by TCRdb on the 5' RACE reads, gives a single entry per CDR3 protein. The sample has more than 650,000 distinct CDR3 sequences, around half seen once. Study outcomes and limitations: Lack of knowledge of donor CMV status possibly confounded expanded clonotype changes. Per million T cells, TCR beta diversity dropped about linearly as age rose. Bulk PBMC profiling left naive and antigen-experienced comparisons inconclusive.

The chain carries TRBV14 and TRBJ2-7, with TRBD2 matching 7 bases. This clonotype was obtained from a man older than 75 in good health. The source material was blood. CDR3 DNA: TGTGCCAGCAGCCAAGAGGGAGCGGGGTCAAATGAGCAGTACTTC. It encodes CASSQEGAGSNEQYF. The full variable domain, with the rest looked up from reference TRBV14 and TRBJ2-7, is EAGVTQFPSHSVIEKGQTVTLRCDPISGHDNLYWYRRVMGKEIKFLLHFVKESKQDESGMPNNRFLAERTGGTYSTLKVQPAELEDSGVYFCASSQEGAGSNEQYFGPGTRLTVT.